Shown below are 16 T cell receptor beta chains from a single sample sequenced in a study of cytomegalovirus exposure and HLA in healthy donors. 13 Jbeta primers and 60 Vbeta primers were used for the PCR. Libraries were prepared by immunoSEQ multiplex PCR; TCRdb keeps only in-frame clonotypes and omits some of them. The table shows 100,000 to 150,000 clones, with 10% to 13% occurring only once. The sequenced sample was PBMCs. Receptor source: a woman aged 18-30 years in good health and CMV-seropositive.

The chain recombines TRBV6-1 with TRBJ1-2, with 8 bases aligning to TRBD1. CDR1 and CDR2 (germline): MNHNS, SASEGT. V gave up 5 bases and J gave up 5 bases; unmatched junction bases: 10. CDR3 length: 15 amino acids. The DNA of the CDR3 is TGTGCCAGCAGTCCCTTGGACAGGGATGATTATGGCTACACCTTC. It codes for CASSPLDRDDYGYTF.

As DNA, the CDR3 is TGTGCCAGTAGTGTCGGGGCAACTAATGAAAAACTGTTTTTT. This codes for CASSVGATNEKLFF. The chain carries TRBV19 and TRBJ1-4; no clear D. The germline V gene encodes CDR1 LNHDA and CDR2 SQIVND (reference sequence). The CDR3 extends over 14 amino acids. The V and J ends lost 5 bases and 0 bases respectively, with 7 bases between them.

As regards this clone: The sample has other DNA sequences that encode this CDR3 too. This chain links TRBV14 with TRBJ1-1, with D unclear. With 0 bases removed from V and 0 bases from J, the gap between germline ends came to 23 bases. The germline V gene has CDR1 SGHDN and CDR2 FVKESK. The CDR3 has 20 amino acids. The CDR3 coding sequence is TGTGCCAGCAGCCAAGATCCGCGCGGGAGAATTAAATTCATGAACACTGAAGCTTTCTTT. This gives the protein CASSQDPRGRIKFMNTEAFF.

The chain employs TRBV5-6 and TRBJ1-5; D possibly corresponds to TRBD1 (6 bases). This CDR3 region has 16 residues. The V and J ends lost 0 bases and 3 bases respectively, with 13 bases between them. Per the germline V gene, CDR1 is SGHDT and CDR2 is YYEEEE. CDR3 sequence: CASSLVGQGLNQPQHF. The CDR3 DNA is TGTGCCAGCAGCTTGGTGGGGCAGGGGCTCAATCAGCCCCAGCATTTT. The full variable domain, with the rest looked up from reference TRBV5-6 and TRBJ1-5, is DAGVTQSPTHLIKTRGQQVTLRCSPKSGHDTVSWYQQALGQGPQFIFQYYEEEERQRGNFPDRFSGHQFPNYSSELNVNALLLGDSALYLCASSLVGQGLNQPQHFGDGTRLSIL.

V is TRBV5-5 and J is TRBJ2-7; perhaps TRBD1 as D (6 bases). Trimming stripped 2 bases from V and 4 bases from J, with 19 bases between. CDR1 SGHKS and CDR2 YYEKEE come from the germline V gene (reference sequence). The CDR3 contains 16 residues. In nucleotides, the CDR3 is TGTGCCAGCAGCTTTGGGGGCGGGCCCCATCTTTACGAGCAGTACTTC. Its protein product is CASSFGGGPHLYEQYF.

The chain combines TRBV10-1 with TRBJ2-3, with D uncertain. Germline values: CDR1 WNHNN, CDR2 SYGVQD (reference sequence). The CDR3 totals 12 residues. V was pared by 3 bases and J by 1 base, with 2 bases between. CDR3 residues: CASSDGTDTQYF. CDR3 DNA: TGCGCCAGCAGTGACGGCACAGATACGCAGTATTTT.

The CDR3 sequence is CASSLDGPYEQYF. The DNA for the CDR3 is TGTGCCAGCAGCTTGGATGGGCCCTACGAGCAGTACTTC. The chain is built from TRBV7-8 and TRBJ2-7, with D unresolved. V lost 3 bases, J lost 2 bases, and 8 bases lay in between. Germline V gives CDR1 SGHVS, CDR2 FQNEAQ. The CDR3 has 13 amino acids.

The V and J genes are TRBV15 and TRBJ2-2; 7 bases fit TRBD2. The CDR3 sequence is 16 residues long. V lost 0 bases, J lost 1 base, and 2 bases stayed unmatched. The germline V gene encodes CDR1 LNHNV and CDR2 YYDKDF (reference sequence). The CDR3 DNA reads as TGTGCCACCAGCAGAGATCCTAGCGGGAACACCGGGGAGCTGTTTTTT. Translation gives CATSRDPSGNTGELFF.

The V call is TRBV5-4, the J call TRBJ2-1; the D gene is possibly TRBD2 (5 bases). Germline CDR1 is SGHNT and CDR2 is YYREEE (reference sequence). The CDR3 length is 14 residues. Trimming pared 5 bases from V and 8 bases from J, leaving 17 bases between. The CDR3 here is CASRPLASTDEQFF. As DNA, the CDR3 is TGTGCCAGCAGGCCATTAGCTAGCACCGATGAGCAGTTCTTC.

The J gene is TRBJ1-3, the V gene TRBV19; a weak D match, TRBD1 (5 bases). The length of the CDR3 is 16 residues. Germline V CDR1 and CDR2: LNHDA, SQIVND (reference sequence). Trimming left V 11 bases short and J 4 bases short, with 24 bases between. This chain's CDR3 is CAVKDRGRVWGNTIYF. The CDR3, as DNA: TGTGCCGTCAAGGACCGTGGCAGGGTGTGGGGAAACACCATATATTTT.

The chain is built from TRBV27 and TRBJ1-5; possible D gene TRBD1, 6 bases. CDR3 length: 14 residues. The germline gives CDR1 MNHEY, CDR2 SMNVEV (reference sequence). V shed 5 bases and J shed 7 bases, with 15 bases lying between them. This CDR3 reads CASSLTGGEQPQHF. The CDR3 coding sequence is TGTGCCAGCAGTCTGACAGGTGGAGAACAGCCCCAGCATTTT.

This clone was found a few times. The chain combines TRBV7-8 with TRBJ1-2; D gene ambiguous. The CDR3 is 13 residues long. Trimming took off 5 bases at V and 6 bases at J, with 13 bases between the two ends. The germline V gene has CDR1 SGHVS and CDR2 FQNEAQ. The CDR3 nucleotides read TGTGCCAGCAGCCCCCGCGATATAGATGGCTACACCTTC. Translating it yields CASSPRDIDGYTF.

V is TRBV30 and J is TRBJ2-5, with 8 bases aligning to TRBD1. Trimming removed 1 base from V and 4 bases from J; junction bases left unmatched: 5. CDR3 length: 14 residues. Germline assignment: CDR1 GTSNPN and CDR2 SVGIG (reference sequence). The CDR3 DNA reads as TGTGCCTGGAGTGACTTCGGACAGGGAGAGACCCAGTACTTC. Encoded protein: CAWSDFGQGETQYF.

CDR3 sequence: CASSLGAYEQYF. CDR3 nucleotide sequence: TGTGCCAGCAGCTTAGGAGCCTACGAGCAGTACTTC. The J gene is TRBJ2-7, the V gene TRBV7-9, with D unclear. The CDR3 covers 12 residues. The V end was cut by 1 base, the J end by 2 bases, with 3 bases between. Germline CDR1 reads SEHNR; CDR2 reads FQNEAQ (reference sequence).

This clone appeared a few times. The chain combines TRBV2 with TRBJ2-5; 11 bases agree with TRBD2. Looked up from germline, CDR1 is SNHLY and CDR2 is FYNNEI. V was clipped by 4 bases and J by 7 bases; unmatched bases: 2. The length of the CDR3 is 13 residues. CDR3 coding DNA: TGTGCCAGCAGTGCAACTAGCGGGGGGACCCAGTACTTC. Translated, it gives CASSATSGGTQYF.

The V gene is TRBV15, the J gene TRBJ2-7, with D perhaps TRBD1 (6 bases). Trimming took off 2 bases at V and 1 base at J, with 18 bases between the two ends. Germline CDR1 LNHNV, CDR2 YYDKDF (reference sequence). The CDR3 has 17 amino acids. The CDR3 spells CATSRLLPRTASYEQYF. The CDR3 nucleotides read TGTGCCACCAGCAGACTCCTTCCCAGGACAGCTTCCTACGAGCAGTACTTC.